One and the same sample provided the 24 T cell receptor beta chains below, sequenced in a study of T cell repertoires in cytomegalovirus infection. One entry per CDR3 protein results from TCRdb running MiXCR on the reads. Among some 560,000 distinct CDR3 sequences listed, roughly 43% were seen once. For these TCRs, the target antigens are not known. The specimen was cultured PBMCs, collected from culture after CMV antigen stimulation. Source of these receptors: a human donor in good health (CMV status not recorded). Some clones in this sample may be carry-over from other donors' samples.

The rearrangement joins TRBV7-2 to TRBJ2-4; D remains unclear. V lost 4 bases, J lost 9 bases, and 13 bases lay in between. Germline CDR1 is SGHTA and CDR2 is FQGNSA. The CDR3 consists of 13 residues. In DNA form, the CDR3 reads TGTGCCAGCAGCTCGGTTAGGACGGGCATTCAGTACTTC. It specifies CASSSVRTGIQYF.

The chain recombines TRBV11-2 with TRBJ1-1; D might be TRBD1 (5 bases). Trimming stripped 5 bases from V and 4 bases from J, with 14 bases between. The length of the CDR3 is 14 residues. Per germline, CDR1 SGHAT and CDR2 FQNNGV. The CDR3 region has the DNA TGTGCCAGCAGCCGCAGGGAGGGTTCCACTGAAGCTTTCTTT. Protein product: CASSRREGSTEAFF.

The CDR3 protein is CASSADRRDTQYF. Written as DNA, the CDR3 is TGTGCCAGCAGTGCGGACAGGAGGGATACGCAGTATTTT. The V call is TRBV2, the J call TRBJ2-3; 7 bases fit TRBD1. The CDR3 has 13 residues. Losses at the gene ends were 4 bases for V and 6 bases for J; bases not matched to a gene: 4. Germline V CDR1 and CDR2: SNHLY, FYNNEI.

The chain is built from TRBV2 and TRBJ1-1, with D unresolved. Germline V gene lookup returns CDR1 SNHLY and CDR2 FYNNEI. Trimming pared 8 bases from V and 1 base from J, leaving 8 bases between. This CDR3 has 12 residues. CDR3 DNA sequence: TGTGCCAGCCGGGATGCGAACACTGAAGCTTTCTTT. It yields the protein CASRDANTEAFF.

The DNA for the CDR3 is TGTGCCAGCAGCAACCGACTAGCCATTGAGGCCACAGATACGCAGTATTTT. This encodes CASSNRLAIEATDTQYF. The genes are TRBV7-6 and TRBJ2-3; 7 bases match TRBD2. Germline CDR1 and CDR2: SGHVS and FNYEAQ. The trim removed 5 bases at V and 2 bases at J, leaving 13 bases unmatched. The CDR3 extends over 17 amino acids.

The V call is TRBV30, the J call TRBJ2-1; D is ambiguous. The CDR3 sequence is 14 residues long. The V gene's germline CDR1 is GTSNPN and CDR2 SVGIG (reference sequence). Trimming cost V 2 bases and J 0 bases, with 8 bases left between them. In DNA form, the CDR3 reads TGTGCCTGGAGTACCCGGAGCTCCTACAATGAGCAGTTCTTC. Translation gives CAWSTRSSYNEQFF.

Here the CDR3 DNA reads TGTGCCAGCAGTTACAAGGGGGTGGGCAATCAGCCCCAGCATTTT. Translation gives CASSYKGVGNQPQHF. This chain uses TRBV6-6 with TRBJ1-5, with a possible D match to TRBD1 (6 bases). Germline V gene data show CDR1 as MNHNY and CDR2 as SVGAGI (reference sequence). This CDR3 contains 15 residues. V shed 2 bases and J shed 2 bases, with 10 bases lying between them.

The genes are TRBV15 and TRBJ2-2; D not certain. The germline gives CDR1 LNHNV, CDR2 YYDKDF (reference sequence). V was clipped by 0 bases and J by 4 bases, with 12 bases between them. The CDR3 consists of 16 residues. The CDR3 region has the DNA TGTGCCACCAGCAGAGATAAGGCAGGCAGCACCGGGGAGCTGTTTTTT. Its translation is CATSRDKAGSTGELFF.

This clonotype was counted only a few times. The CDR3 reads CASSTWTATGELFF. In nucleotides, the CDR3 is TGTGCCAGCAGCACCTGGACTGCCACCGGGGAGCTGTTTTTT. The rearrangement uses TRBV7-2 and TRBJ2-2, with D possibly being TRBD2 (5 bases). The V end was cut by 5 bases, the J end by 4 bases, with 11 bases between. Looked up from germline, CDR1 is SGHTA and CDR2 is FQGNSA. The CDR3 is 14 amino acids.

This clonotype was seen a handful of times. This chain uses TRBV25-1 with TRBJ1-2, with TRBD1 identical over 8 bases. J gave up 7 bases and V 3 bases, and 13 bases lay outside the gene matches. Looked up from germline, CDR1 is MGHDK and CDR2 is SYGVNS. The CDR3 runs to 16 residues. The CDR3 coding sequence is TGTGCCAGCAGTGACCCCACGACAGGGGAGATGCGTGGCTACACCTTC. It is translated as CASSDPTTGEMRGYTF.

This clonotype was counted many times. This chain uses TRBV24-1 with TRBJ2-5; 12 nucleotides align to TRBD2. The CDR3 consists of 17 residues. J gave up 0 bases and V 4 bases, and 5 bases lay outside the gene matches. The germline CDR1 and CDR2 sequences are KGHDR and SFDVKD. Here the CDR3 reads CATSELTSGGNQETQYF. DNA for the CDR3: TGTGCCACCAGTGAACTGACTAGCGGGGGAAACCAAGAGACCCAGTACTTC.

This clonotype showed up just a few times. V usage is TRBV10-3 and J usage is TRBJ2-3, with TRBD2 matching 14 bases. The CDR3 consists of 17 residues. Germline CDR1 reads ENHRY; CDR2 reads SYGVKD. V gave up 6 bases and J gave up 6 bases; unmatched junction bases: 11. The CDR3 region has the DNA TGTGCCATCAGAGAGAGACTAGCGGGAGGGCCAGTGGATACGCAGTATTTT. It is translated as CAIRERLAGGPVDTQYF.

In its sample, this clonotype was seen a few times. The chain employs TRBV7-2 and TRBJ2-1, with TRBD2 matching 9 bases. From germline, CDR1 is SGHTA and CDR2 FQGNSA. This CDR3 comprises 13 residues. In nucleotides, the CDR3 is TGTGCGGCCGGGACTAGCAACTACAATGAGCAGTTCTTC. It specifies CAAGTSNYNEQFF.

The V and J genes are TRBV7-7 and TRBJ1-6; 7 nucleotides agree with TRBD1. V was clipped by 11 bases and J by 10 bases; unmatched bases: 17. Germline CDR1 is SSHAT and CDR2 is FNYEAQ (reference sequence). The CDR3 totals 15 residues. CDR3 nucleotides: TGTGCCCAGTCGGTGGGAACAGGGGTAGAATCACCCCTCCACTTT. Translation: CAQSVGTGVESPLHF.

A few counts support this clonotype. This chain links TRBV7-8 with TRBJ1-3; no firm D call. The germline CDR1 and CDR2 sequences are SGHVS and FQNEAQ. The CDR3 sequence is 17 residues long. Trimming left V 7 bases short and J 2 bases short, with 21 bases between. CDR3 in amino acids: CASTKEWQVPPGNTIYF. The CDR3 nucleotides are TGTGCCAGCACCAAAGAGTGGCAGGTCCCGCCTGGAAACACCATATATTTT.

The chain links TRBV28 to TRBJ1-2; TRBD1 matches 7 bases. CDR1 and CDR2 from the germline V gene are MDHEN and SYDVKM. Trimming took 3 bases from V and 3 from J; bases not matched to a gene: 1. This CDR3 has 13 residues. The CDR3 DNA follows: TGTGCCAGCAGTTTGACAGGGTACTATGGCTACACCTTC. Translating gives CASSLTGYYGYTF.

The chain employs TRBV6-1 and TRBJ2-7, with TRBD2 identical over 8 bases. Germline V gene sequence: CDR1 MNHNS, CDR2 SASEGT. V lost 5 bases, J lost 0 bases, and 9 bases stayed unmatched. CDR3 length equals 16 residues. CDR3 nucleotide sequence: TGTGCCAGCAGTTCCCCTCTAGCGGGTCGCTCCTACGAGCAGTACTTC. Its translation is CASSSPLAGRSYEQYF.

J is TRBJ2-1 and V is TRBV6-5; no firm D call. V was shortened by 0 bases and J by 0 bases, with 9 bases between the two germline ends. Germline values: CDR1 MNHEY, CDR2 SVGAGI. This CDR3 is built from 16 residues. The CDR3 DNA reads TGTGCCAGCAGTTACTCGGGTGGATCCTCCTACAATGAGCAGTTCTTC. Amino acid sequence: CASSYSGGSSYNEQFF.

This rearrangement joins TRBV7-2 to TRBJ2-7; D is perhaps TRBD2 (6 bases). V dropped 3 bases and J dropped 6 bases, with 9 bases sitting between them. CDR1 SGHTA and CDR2 FQGNSA come from the germline V gene. CDR3 length equals 12 residues. The CDR3 loop reads CASSLGLSEQYF. CDR3 coding DNA: TGTGCCAGCAGCTTGGGACTTTCCGAGCAGTACTTC.

V and J are TRBV7-9 and TRBJ2-1, with TRBD2 as a possible D gene (5 bases). The CDR3 runs to 12 residues. Germline lookup yields CDR1 SEHNR and CDR2 FQNEAQ (reference sequence). Trimming took off 4 bases at V and 10 bases at J, with 11 bases between the two ends. The CDR3, as DNA: TGTGCCAGCAGCTCCGGGATCTGGGAGCAGTTCTTC. Translated, it gives CASSSGIWEQFF.

In its sample, this clonotype was seen a few times. V is TRBV10-3 and J is TRBJ1-3, with no clear D. Germline CDR1 and CDR2: ENHRY and SYGVKD. With 5 bases removed from V and 0 bases from J, the gap between germline ends came to 11 bases. This CDR3 comprises 15 residues. The CDR3 nucleotides read TGTGCCATCAGTATTGGTGGGAGCTCTGGAAACACCATATATTTT. The encoded protein is CAISIGGSSGNTIYF.

This rearrangement joins TRBV7-6 to TRBJ2-1, with 10 bases matching TRBD2. The CDR3 sequence is 16 residues long. Germline CDR1 reads SGHVS; CDR2 reads FNYEAQ. Trimming took 6 bases from V and 7 from J; bases not matched to a gene: 12. CDR3 nucleotide sequence: TGTGCCAGCAGTTCGATAAGCGGGAGGGCCGGGAATGAGCAGTTCTTC. This encodes CASSSISGRAGNEQFF.

The rearrangement links TRBV20-1 to TRBJ1-1; 9 positions agree with TRBD1. The V and J ends lost 6 bases and 4 bases, in that order; junction bases with no gene match: 3. The germline CDR1 and CDR2 sequences are DFQATT and SNEGSKA (reference sequence). The CDR3 covers 12 residues. The CDR3 region has the DNA TGCAGTGCCGGACAGGGGCCCACTGAAGCTTTCTTT. Translating gives CSAGQGPTEAFF.

This clonotype has a handful of counts. The rearrangement links TRBV7-9 to TRBJ1-1; maybe TRBD1 (5 bases). This CDR3 has 14 residues. Trimming cost V 5 bases and J 7 bases, with 17 bases left between them. The V gene's germline CDR1 is SEHNR and CDR2 FQNEAQ (reference sequence). CDR3 residues: CASSTRQLSYEAFF. CDR3 DNA sequence: TGTGCCAGCAGCACGCGACAGCTAAGCTATGAAGCTTTCTTT.